These 9 T cell receptor beta chains were sequenced from one sample in a study of cytomegalovirus exposure and HLA in healthy donors. It was with 60 Vbeta and 13 Jbeta primers that the PCR ran. Sequenced by immunoSEQ multiplex PCR; TCRdb stores in-frame clones only, minus some. The sample lists some 130,000 clones; more than 70% were seen once. What was sequenced was PBMCs. These TCRs come from a man aged 25-45 years in good health and CMV-seronegative.

The chain carries TRBV6-5 and TRBJ2-1, with D perhaps matching TRBD2 (6 bases). Trimming shortened V by 0 bases and J by 0 bases, and 9 bases separated the two germline ends. CDR1 and CDR2 (germline): MNHEY, SVGAGI. The CDR3 runs 16 residues. CDR3 bases: TGTGCCAGCAGTTACTCGTCGGGGGACTCCTACAATGAGCAGTTCTTC. This encodes CASSYSSGDSYNEQFF.

This clone was found a few times. This chain joins TRBV18 and TRBJ1-3; D perhaps matches TRBD1 (6 bases). The CDR3 has 19 residues. V lost 6 bases to trimming and J lost 0 bases, with 24 bases between them. Germline CDR1 KGHSH, CDR2 LQKENI. The CDR3 bases are TGTGCCAGCTCTCATGGACGGACAGTCCGGGACAACTCTGGAAACACCATATATTTT. This translates into CASSHGRTVRDNSGNTIYF.

J is TRBJ2-7 and V is TRBV5-1; 9 nucleotides match TRBD2. V gave up 4 bases and J gave up 5 bases; unmatched junction bases: 13. The CDR3 has 16 amino acids. Germline V CDR1 and CDR2: SGHRS, YFSETQ. CDR3 DNA sequence: TGCGCCAGCAGCACTAACGAAGCGGGAGGCCGCCACGAGCAGTACTTC. Amino acids: CASSTNEAGGRHEQYF.

In this sample, this clone turned up a few times. The chain joins TRBV11-2 to TRBJ2-7, with 9 bases identical to TRBD1. Germline V lookup: CDR1 SGHAT, CDR2 FQNNGV. The V segment lost 7 bases and the J segment 2 bases; nucleotides outside the gene matches: 9. CDR3 length equals 15 residues. CDR3 amino acids: CASTDRQGGTYEQYF. The CDR3 DNA sequence: TGTGCCAGCACCGATAGACAGGGGGGTACCTACGAGCAGTACTTC. Full variable domain (rest looked up from reference TRBV11-2 and TRBJ2-7): EAGVAQSPRYKIIEKRQSVAFWCNPISGHATLYWYQQILGQGPKLLIQFQNNGVVDDSQLPKDRFSAERLKGVDSTLKIQPAKLEDSAVYLCASTDRQGGTYEQYFGPGTRLTVT.

This rearrangement joins TRBV5-1 to TRBJ2-2; no clear D. Germline CDR1 is SGHRS and CDR2 is YFSETQ. The CDR3 length is 14 residues. Trimming cost V 7 bases and J 6 bases, with 16 bases left between them. The CDR3 loop is CASCLSVEAGELFF. The CDR3 nucleotides are TGCGCCAGCTGCCTGAGTGTTGAGGCCGGGGAGCTGTTTTTT.

The chain couples TRBV5-1 to TRBJ2-3; D is uncertain. This CDR3 spans 14 amino acids. V was shortened by 7 bases and J by 2 bases, with 14 bases between the two germline ends. The germline gives CDR1 SGHRS, CDR2 YFSETQ. CDR3 loop: CASSRVSDTDTQYF. The CDR3 nucleotides are TGCGCCAGCTCCCGGGTCTCAGACACAGATACGCAGTATTTT.

The rearrangement links TRBV9 to TRBJ2-2; 13 bases are shared with TRBD2. Germline CDR1 reads SGDLS; CDR2 reads YYNGEE. CDR3 length equals 17 residues. The J segment lost 1 base and the V segment lost 0 bases, leaving 0 bases of the junction unmatched. The CDR3, as DNA: TGTGCCAGCAGCGTAGGACTAGCGGGAGGGAACACCGGGGAGCTGTTTTTT. It encodes CASSVGLAGGNTGELFF.

The chain recombines TRBV25-1 with TRBJ2-7, with D tentatively TRBD2 (7 bases). The CDR3 runs 15 residues. The germline gives CDR1 MGHDK, CDR2 SYGVNS. Deletions cut 1 base from V and 1 base from J, with 11 bases between. The CDR3 DNA sequence: TGTGCCAGCAGTGAATGGGGGGGGGCTTCCTACGAGCAGTACTTC. Translating it yields CASSEWGGASYEQYF.

The genes are TRBV19 and TRBJ1-2; possible D gene TRBD1, 6 bases. CDR3 size: 14 residues. Germline CDR1 is LNHDA and CDR2 is SQIVND (reference sequence). With 5 bases removed from V and 4 bases from J, the gap between germline ends came to 14 bases. Written as DNA, the CDR3 is TGTGCCAGTAGTCCCCGGACAGCCAGCTATGGCTACACCTTC. This translates into CASSPRTASYGYTF.